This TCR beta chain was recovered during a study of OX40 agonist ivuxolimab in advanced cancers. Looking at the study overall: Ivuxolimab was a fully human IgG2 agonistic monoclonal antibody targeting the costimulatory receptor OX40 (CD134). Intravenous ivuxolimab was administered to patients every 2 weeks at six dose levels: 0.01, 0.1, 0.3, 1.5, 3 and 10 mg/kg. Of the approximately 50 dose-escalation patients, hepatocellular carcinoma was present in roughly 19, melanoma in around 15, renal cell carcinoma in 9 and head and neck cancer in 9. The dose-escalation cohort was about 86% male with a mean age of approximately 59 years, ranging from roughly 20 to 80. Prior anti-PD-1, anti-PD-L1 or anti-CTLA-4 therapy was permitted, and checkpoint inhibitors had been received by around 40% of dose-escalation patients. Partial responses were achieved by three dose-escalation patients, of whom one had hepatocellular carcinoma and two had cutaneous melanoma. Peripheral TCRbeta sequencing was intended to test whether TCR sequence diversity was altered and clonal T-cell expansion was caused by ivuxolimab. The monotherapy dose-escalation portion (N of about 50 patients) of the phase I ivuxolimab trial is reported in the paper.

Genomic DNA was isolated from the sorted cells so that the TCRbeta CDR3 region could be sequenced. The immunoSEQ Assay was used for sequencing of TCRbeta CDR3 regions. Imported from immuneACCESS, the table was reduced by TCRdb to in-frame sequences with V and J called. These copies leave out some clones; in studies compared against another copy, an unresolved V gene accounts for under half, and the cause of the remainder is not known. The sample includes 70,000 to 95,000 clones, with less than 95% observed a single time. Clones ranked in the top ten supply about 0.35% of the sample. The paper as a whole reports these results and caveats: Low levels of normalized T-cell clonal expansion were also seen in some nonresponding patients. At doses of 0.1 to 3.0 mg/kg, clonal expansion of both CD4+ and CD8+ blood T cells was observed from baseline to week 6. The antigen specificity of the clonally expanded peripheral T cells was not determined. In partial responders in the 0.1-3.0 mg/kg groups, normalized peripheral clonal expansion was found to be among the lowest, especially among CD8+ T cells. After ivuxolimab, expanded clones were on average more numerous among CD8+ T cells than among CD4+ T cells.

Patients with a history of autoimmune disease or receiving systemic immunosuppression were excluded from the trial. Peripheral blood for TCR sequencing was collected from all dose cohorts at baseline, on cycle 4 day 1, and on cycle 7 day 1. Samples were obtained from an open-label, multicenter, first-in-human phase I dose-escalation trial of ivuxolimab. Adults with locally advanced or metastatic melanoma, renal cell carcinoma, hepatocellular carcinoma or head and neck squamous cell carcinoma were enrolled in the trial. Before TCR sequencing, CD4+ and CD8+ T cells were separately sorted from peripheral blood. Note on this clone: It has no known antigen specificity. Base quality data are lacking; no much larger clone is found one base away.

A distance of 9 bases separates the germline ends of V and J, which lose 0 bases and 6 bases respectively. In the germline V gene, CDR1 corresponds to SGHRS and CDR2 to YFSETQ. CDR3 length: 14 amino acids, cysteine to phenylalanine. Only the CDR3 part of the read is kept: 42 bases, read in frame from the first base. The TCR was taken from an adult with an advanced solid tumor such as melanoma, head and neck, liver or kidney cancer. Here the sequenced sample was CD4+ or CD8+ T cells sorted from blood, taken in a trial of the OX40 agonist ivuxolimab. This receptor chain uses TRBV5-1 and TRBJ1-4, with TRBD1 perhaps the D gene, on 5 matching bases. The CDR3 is CASSLGQGYEKLFF. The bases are TGCGCCAGCAGCTTGGGGCAGGGCTATGAAAAACTGTTTTTT.